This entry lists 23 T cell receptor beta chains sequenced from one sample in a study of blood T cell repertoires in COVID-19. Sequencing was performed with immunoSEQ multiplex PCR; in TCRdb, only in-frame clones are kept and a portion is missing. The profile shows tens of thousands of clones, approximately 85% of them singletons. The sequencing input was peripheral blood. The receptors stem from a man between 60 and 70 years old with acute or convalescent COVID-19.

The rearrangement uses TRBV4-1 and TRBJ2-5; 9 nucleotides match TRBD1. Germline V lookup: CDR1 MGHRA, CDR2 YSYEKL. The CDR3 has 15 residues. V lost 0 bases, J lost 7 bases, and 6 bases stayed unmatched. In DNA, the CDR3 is TGCGCCAGCAGCCAAGAAACGGGACAGGGCCGGACCCAGTACTTC. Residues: CASSQETGQGRTQYF.

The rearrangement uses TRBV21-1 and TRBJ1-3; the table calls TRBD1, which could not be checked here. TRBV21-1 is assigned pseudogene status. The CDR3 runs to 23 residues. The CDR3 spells CASSKGKGKGQTTLTSSGNTIYF. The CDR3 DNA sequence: TGTGCCAGCAGCAAAGGGAAGGGCAAGGGACAGACAACCCTGACCTCCTCTGGAAACACCATATATTTT.

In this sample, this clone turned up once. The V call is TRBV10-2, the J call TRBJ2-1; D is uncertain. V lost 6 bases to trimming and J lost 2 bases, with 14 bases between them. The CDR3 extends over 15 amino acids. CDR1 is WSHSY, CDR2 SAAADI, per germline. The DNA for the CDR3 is TGCGCCAGCAGCCTTAGTCCGCCTGCCTACAATGAGCAGTTCTTC. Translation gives CASSLSPPAYNEQFF.

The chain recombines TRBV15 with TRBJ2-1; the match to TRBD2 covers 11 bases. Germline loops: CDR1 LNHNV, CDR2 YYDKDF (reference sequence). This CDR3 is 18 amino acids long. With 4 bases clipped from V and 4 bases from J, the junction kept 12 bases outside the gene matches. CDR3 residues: CATSMLAGGWIPYNEQFF. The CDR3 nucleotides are TGTGCCACCAGCATGCTAGCGGGAGGATGGATCCCTTACAATGAGCAGTTCTTC.

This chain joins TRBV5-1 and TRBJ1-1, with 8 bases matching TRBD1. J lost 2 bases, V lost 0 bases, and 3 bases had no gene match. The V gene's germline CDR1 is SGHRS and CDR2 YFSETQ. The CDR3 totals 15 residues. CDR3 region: CASSLVGTGNTEAFF. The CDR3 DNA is TGCGCCAGCAGCTTGGTCGGGACAGGTAACACTGAAGCTTTCTTT. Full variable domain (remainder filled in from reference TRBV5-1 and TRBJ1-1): KAGVTQTPRYLIKTRGQQVTLSCSPISGHRSVSWYQQTPGQGLQFLFEYFSETQRNKGNFPGRFSGRQFSNSRSEMNVSTLELGDSALYLCASSLVGTGNTEAFFGQGTRLTVV.

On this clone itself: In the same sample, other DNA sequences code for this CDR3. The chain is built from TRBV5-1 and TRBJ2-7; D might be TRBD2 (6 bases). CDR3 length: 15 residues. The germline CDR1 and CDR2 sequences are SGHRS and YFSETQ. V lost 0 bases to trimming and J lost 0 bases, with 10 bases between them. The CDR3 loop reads CASSLVAGSSYEQYF. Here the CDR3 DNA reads TGCGCCAGCAGCTTGGTGGCGGGATCCTCCTACGAGCAGTACTTC.

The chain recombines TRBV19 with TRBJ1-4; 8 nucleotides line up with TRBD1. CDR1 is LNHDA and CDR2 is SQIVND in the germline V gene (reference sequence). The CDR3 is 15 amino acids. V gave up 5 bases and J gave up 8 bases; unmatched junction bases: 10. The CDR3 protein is CASSRRQGREEKLFF. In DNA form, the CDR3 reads TGTGCCAGTAGTCGGCGACAGGGGCGGGAAGAAAAACTGTTTTTT.

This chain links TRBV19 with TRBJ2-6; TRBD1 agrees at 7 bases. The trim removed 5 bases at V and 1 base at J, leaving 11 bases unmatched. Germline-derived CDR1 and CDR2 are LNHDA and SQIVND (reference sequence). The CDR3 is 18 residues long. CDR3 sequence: CASSPRTGWFSGANVLTF. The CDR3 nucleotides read TGTGCCAGTAGTCCGAGGACAGGTTGGTTTTCTGGGGCCAACGTCCTGACTTTC.

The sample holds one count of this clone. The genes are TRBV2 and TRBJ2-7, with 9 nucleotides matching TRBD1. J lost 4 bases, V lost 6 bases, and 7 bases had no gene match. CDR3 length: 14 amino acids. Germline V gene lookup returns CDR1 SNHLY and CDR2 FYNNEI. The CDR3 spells CASRWGTGRYEQYF. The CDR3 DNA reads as TGTGCCAGCAGGTGGGGGACAGGGAGATACGAGCAGTACTTC.

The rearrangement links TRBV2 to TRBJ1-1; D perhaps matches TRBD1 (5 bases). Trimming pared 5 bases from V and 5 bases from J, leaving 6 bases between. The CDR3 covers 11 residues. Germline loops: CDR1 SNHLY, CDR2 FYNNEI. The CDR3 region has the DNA TGTGCCAGCAGTCAGGGAACTGAAGCTTTCTTT. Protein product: CASSQGTEAFF.

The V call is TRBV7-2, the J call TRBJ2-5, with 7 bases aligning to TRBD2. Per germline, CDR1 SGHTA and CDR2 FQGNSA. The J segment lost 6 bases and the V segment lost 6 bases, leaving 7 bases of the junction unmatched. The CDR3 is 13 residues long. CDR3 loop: CASSPGGSQTQYF. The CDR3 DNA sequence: TGTGCCAGCAGTCCCGGGGGGTCGCAGACCCAGTACTTC.

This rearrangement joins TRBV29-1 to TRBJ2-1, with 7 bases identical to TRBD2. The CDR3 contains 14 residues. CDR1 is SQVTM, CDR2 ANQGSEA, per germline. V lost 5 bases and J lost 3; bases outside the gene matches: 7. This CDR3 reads CSVLLADHYNEQFF. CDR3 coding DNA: TGCAGCGTTCTCCTAGCGGACCACTACAATGAGCAGTTCTTC.

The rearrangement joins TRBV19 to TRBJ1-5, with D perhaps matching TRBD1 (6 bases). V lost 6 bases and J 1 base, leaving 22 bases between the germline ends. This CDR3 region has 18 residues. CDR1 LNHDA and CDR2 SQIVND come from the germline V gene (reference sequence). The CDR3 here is CASSPKGGGWGSNQPQHF. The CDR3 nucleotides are TGTGCCAGTAGCCCTAAGGGGGGGGGCTGGGGAAGCAATCAGCCCCAGCATTTT.

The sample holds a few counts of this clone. Written as DNA, the CDR3 is TGTGCCAGTAGTACCGCCGGGGCCGGGACAGTTAGCTCTGGGGCCAACGTCCTGACTTTC. This codes for CASSTAGAGTVSSGANVLTF. This chain links TRBV19 with TRBJ2-6, with TRBD1 identical over 7 bases. The CDR3 runs 20 residues. CDR1 and CDR2 (germline): LNHDA, SQIVND (reference sequence). J was trimmed by 0 bases and V by 4 bases; bases with no gene match: 15.

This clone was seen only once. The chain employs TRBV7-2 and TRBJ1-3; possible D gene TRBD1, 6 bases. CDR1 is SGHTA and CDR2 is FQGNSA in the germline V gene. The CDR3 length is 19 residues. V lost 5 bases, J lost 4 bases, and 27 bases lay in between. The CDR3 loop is CASSLLYQGDRGGGNTIYF. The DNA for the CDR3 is TGTGCCAGCAGCCTCCTCTACCAAGGGGATAGGGGGGGCGGAAACACCATATATTTT.

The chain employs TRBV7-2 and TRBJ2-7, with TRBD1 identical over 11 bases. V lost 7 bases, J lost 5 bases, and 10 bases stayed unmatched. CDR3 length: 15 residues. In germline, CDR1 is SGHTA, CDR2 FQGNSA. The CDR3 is CASTPRDRGANEQYF. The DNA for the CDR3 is TGTGCCAGCACCCCCCGGGACAGGGGGGCCAACGAGCAGTACTTC. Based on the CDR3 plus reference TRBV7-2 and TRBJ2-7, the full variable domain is GAGVSQSPSNKVTEKGKDVELRCDPISGHTALYWYRQSLGQGLEFLIYFQGNSAPDKSGLPSDRFSAERTGGSVSTLTIQRTQQEDSAVYLCASTPRDRGANEQYFGPGTRLTVT.

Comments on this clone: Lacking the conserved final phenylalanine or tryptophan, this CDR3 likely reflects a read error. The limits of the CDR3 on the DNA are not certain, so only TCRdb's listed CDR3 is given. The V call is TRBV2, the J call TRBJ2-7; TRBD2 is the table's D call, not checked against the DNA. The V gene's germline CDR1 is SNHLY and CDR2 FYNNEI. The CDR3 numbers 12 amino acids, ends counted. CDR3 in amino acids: CASSASGRAGSI.

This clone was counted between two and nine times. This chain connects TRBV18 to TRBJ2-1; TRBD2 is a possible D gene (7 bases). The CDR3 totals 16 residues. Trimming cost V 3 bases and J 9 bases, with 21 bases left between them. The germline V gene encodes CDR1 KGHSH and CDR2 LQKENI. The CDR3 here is CASSPARGGADREQFF. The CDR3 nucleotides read TGTGCCAGCTCACCCGCCCGCGGGGGCGCCGATCGTGAGCAGTTCTTC. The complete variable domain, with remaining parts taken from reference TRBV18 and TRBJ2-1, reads NAGVMQNPRHLVRRRGQEARLRCSPMKGHSHVYWYRQLPEEGLKFMVYLQKENIIDESGMPKERFSAEFPKEGPSILRIQQVVRGDSAAYFCASSPARGGADREQFFGPGTRLTVL.

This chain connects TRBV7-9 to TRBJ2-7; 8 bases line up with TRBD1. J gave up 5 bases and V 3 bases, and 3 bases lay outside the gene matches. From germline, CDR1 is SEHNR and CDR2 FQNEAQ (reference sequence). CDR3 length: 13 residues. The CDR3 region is CASSFGQGNEQYF. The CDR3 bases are TGTGCCAGCAGCTTCGGACAGGGCAACGAGCAGTACTTC.

For the CDR3, the DNA is TGTGCCAGCAGTTTATCTGGCCAGCGGGGGCTGCTGTTTTTT. Amino acids: CASSLSGQRGLLFF. The rearrangement uses TRBV28 and TRBJ2-2, with TRBD2 identical over 8 bases. Germline V lookup: CDR1 MDHEN, CDR2 SYDVKM. The CDR3 runs to 14 residues. The trim removed 1 base at V and 13 bases at J, leaving 8 bases unmatched.

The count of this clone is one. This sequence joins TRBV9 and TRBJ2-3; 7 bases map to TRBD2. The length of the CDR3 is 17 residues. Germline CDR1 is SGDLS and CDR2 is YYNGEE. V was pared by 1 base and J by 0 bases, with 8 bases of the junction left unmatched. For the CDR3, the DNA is TGTGCCAGCAGCGTAACACTACCGGGAGGTAGCACAGATACGCAGTATTTT. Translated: CASSVTLPGGSTDTQYF.

The DNA of the CDR3 is TGTGCCAGCAGTTTGTGGGCGGGAGGAGCGAACACCGGGGAGCTGTTTTTT. Translating it yields CASSLWAGGANTGELFF. This chain links TRBV27 with TRBJ2-2; 8 positions match TRBD2. CDR1 is MNHEY and CDR2 is SMNVEV in the germline V gene (reference sequence). The CDR3 spans 17 residues. V was clipped by 3 bases and J by 0 bases; unmatched bases: 6.

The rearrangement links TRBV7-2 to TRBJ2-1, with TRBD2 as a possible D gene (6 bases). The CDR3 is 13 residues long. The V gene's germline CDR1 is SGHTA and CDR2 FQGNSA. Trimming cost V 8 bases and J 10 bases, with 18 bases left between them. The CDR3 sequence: CASGGGDGREQFF. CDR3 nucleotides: TGTGCCAGCGGTGGCGGGGACGGGCGGGAGCAGTTCTTC.